This TCR beta chain was captured by sequencing in a study of T cell responses to AZD1222 COVID-19 vaccine. For the study at large: Second-dose recipients at about 4 or about 12 weeks were treated as one pooled group.

Libraries were prepared by immunoSEQ multiplex PCR; TCRdb keeps only in-frame clonotypes and omits some of them. The profile shows 100,000 or so clones, about 80% of them singletons. General study points: Reportedly, nearly half of unique spike TCRs recognized epitopes outside B.1.351/B.1.1.7 mutations. Recipients of AZD1222 seropositive at baseline numbered only 5 to 7.

About this clone itself: What it recognizes is unknown.

Deletions cut 0 bases from V and 6 bases from J, with 15 bases between. Germline assignment: CDR1 SGHTA and CDR2 FQGNSA. This CDR3 is 15 amino acids long. The receptor comes from an adult in good health. Sample: peripheral blood, taken on day 0 of AZD1222 vaccination. The rearrangement links TRBV7-2 to TRBJ2-7; perhaps TRBD1 as D (5 bases). In nucleotides, the CDR3 is TGTGCCAGCAGCTTAGCGCTTGCAAAAGGGGCCGAGCAGTACTTC. Its protein product is CASSLALAKGAEQYF.